The clone carrying this TCR beta chain was recorded a few times. At deep level, the assay was performed. Measured with immunoSEQ multiplex PCR; TCRdb has only the in-frame clones, and not every one. The sample yields about 2.4 million clones, around nine tenths seen once. The germline CDR1 and CDR2 sequences are PRHDT and FYEKMQ (reference sequence). The V gene lost 5 bases and the J gene lost 2 bases, with 14 bases spanning the gap. The length of the CDR3 is 15 residues. The sample belongs to a study of shared clonotypes between healthy human individuals. From CD4+ cells came CD45RA+ naive and CD45RA-negative memory subsets.

Sequences were obtained from naive CD4+ T cells sorted from blood. Indicated subset: CD45RA+ positively selected. The rearrangement joins TRBV13 to TRBJ2-3; no clear D. This TCR came from a man in his late teens or twenties in good health. CDR3 amino acids: CASSATPALTDTQYF. The CDR3 bases are TGTGCCAGCAGCGCGACGCCGGCTCTCACAGATACGCAGTATTTT. The full variable domain, its missing parts supplied by reference TRBV13 and TRBJ2-3, is AAGVIQSPRHLIKEKRETATLKCYPIPRHDTVYWYQQGPGQDPQFLISFYEKMQSDKGSIPDRFSAQQFSDYHSELNMSSLELGDSALYFCASSATPALTDTQYFGPGTRLTVL.